The T cell receptor (beta chain) described here comes from a study of CD8 T cells in Susac syndrome. About the study: Treatment status at blood draw for the Susac syndrome patients was therapy-naive, corticosteroids, or intravenous immunoglobulin alone.

As for this clonotype: Its antigen remains unidentified.

After extraction with the RNeasy kit, roughly 0.45 to 1 ug of the RNA was reverse transcribed using random hexamers. TCRdb processed the immunoSEQ multiplex PCR reads anew with MiXCR; each CDR3 protein has one entry. In the table there are about 240,000 distinct CDR3 sequences, about 96% of which are singletons. Negative isolation was used for CD8+ and CD4+ T cells, and FACS enrichment was applied to TEMRA cells. Notes on the study in general: Clonal expansion was absent from the CD4+ T cell repertoires in Susac syndrome.

The sequenced sample was CD4+ T cells from PBMCs. The sequence was collected from a human donor with Susac syndrome.

CDR3 DNA: TGTGCCTGGAGTGGCCCCCGGCCTAGCAATCAGCCCCAGCATTTT. This translates into CAWSGPRPSNQPQHF. This chain joins TRBV30 and TRBJ1-5; D gene uncertain. CDR3 length equals 15 residues. From germline, CDR1 is GTSNPN and CDR2 SVGIG (reference sequence). V shed 1 base and J shed 0 bases, with 10 bases lying between them.